These 3 T cell receptor beta chains were all obtained from the same sample, sequenced in a study of regulatory T cells in long-lasting Graves disease. Construction of the TCR beta libraries employed iRepertoire HTBI primers in conjunction with Arm-PCR of CDR3 regions. TCRdb fed the multiplex PCR reads into MiXCR, producing one record per CDR3 protein. The table has roughly 250,000 distinct CDR3 sequences, 15% to 20% seen once. Specified time point: newly diagnosed GD, antithyroid drugs for less than 3 months. PBMCs provided the RNA from which the TCR library was made. These data were likewise used in another study, on T cells in Graves' hyperthyroidism and ophthalmopathy.

Sequenced here: peripheral blood mononuclear cells (PBMCs), sampled at new diagnosis, from a patient treated with antithyroid drugs. The source is a woman under 40 with Graves disease.

At least ten counts were recorded for this clonotype. The V gene is TRBV2, the J gene TRBJ2-2; D uncertain. From germline, CDR1 is SNHLY and CDR2 FYNNEI. V lost 1 base and J lost 1, with 10 bases in between. The CDR3 runs 16 residues. CDR3 amino acids: CASSEGLRRNTGELFF. The DNA of the CDR3 is TGTGCCAGCAGTGAAGGGTTGCGTCGGAACACCGGGGAGCTGTTTTTT. Based on the CDR3 plus reference TRBV2 and TRBJ2-2, the full variable domain is EPEVTQTPSHQVTQMGQEVILRCVPISNHLYFYWYRQILGQKVEFLVSFYNNEISEKSEIFDDQFSVERPDGSNFTLKIRSTKLEDSAMYFCASSEGLRRNTGELFFGEGSRLTVL.

The table lists this clonotype with many counts. The rearrangement uses TRBV14 and TRBJ1-2; D ambiguous. V gave up 3 bases and J gave up 4 bases, with 12 bases separating them. From germline, CDR1 is SGHDN and CDR2 FVKESK. The CDR3 has 14 amino acids. CDR3 protein: CASSHRTDGYGYTF. The DNA of the CDR3 is TGTGCCAGCAGCCACAGAACCGACGGCTATGGCTACACCTTC.

This clonotype was detected ten times or more. The CDR3 bases are TGTGCCACAACGGCAGACAGCACAGATACGCAGTATTTT. This codes for CATTADSTDTQYF. The chain carries TRBV18 and TRBJ2-3, with D unresolved. The V gene lost 10 bases and the J gene lost 0 bases, with 11 bases spanning the gap. The CDR3 loop spans 13 amino acids. CDR1 is KGHSH and CDR2 is LQKENI in the germline V gene.